The sequence of this T cell receptor (beta chain) was determined in a study of shared clonotypes between healthy human individuals. General observations from the study: Naive subsets typically showed greater estimated richness than memory subsets.

About this clone itself: Its specificity is not known.

CDR1 SGHTA and CDR2 FQGNSA come from the germline V gene. The CDR3 consists of 15 residues. The V gene end was trimmed by 1 base and the J gene end by 6 bases; junction bases not matched to a gene: 8. The repertoire was sequenced with immunoSEQ multiplex PCR; TCRdb's copy has only in-frame clones and lacks some. In the table there are 2 million or so clones, roughly 95% of which are singletons. Positively selected for CCR7, the CD45RO-negative cells used as naive CD8 cells excluded terminally differentiated effector memory CD45RA+ cells. The rearrangement links TRBV7-2 to TRBJ2-5; TRBD2 aligns across 7 bases. This clonotype originated in a man in his late teens or twenties in good health. The material sequenced was naive CD8+ T cells sorted from blood. CDR3 in DNA: TGTGCCAGCAGCTTAGGCGGGAGCAGTGCGAAGACCCAGTACTTC. It translates to CASSLGGSSAKTQYF.